Here is one T cell receptor beta chain with its context. PCR amplification relied on 60 Vbeta primers (plus 13 Jbeta primers). Data came from immunoSEQ multiplex PCR; TCRdb stores just in-frame clones and leaves some out. The repertoire consists of about 100,000 clones, with roughly 78% occurring once and the leading ten covering 6% to 8%. Nominal health characterized the donors when sampled, though unrecorded immune exposures were likely. The entry originates in a study of cytomegalovirus exposure and HLA in healthy donors. V was cut by 6 bases and J by 1 base, with 12 bases left in between. CDR1 is MNHEY and CDR2 is SVGAGI in the germline V gene. The CDR3 runs to 14 residues.

Sequenced input: PBMCs. The receptor comes from a man aged 30 to 39 in good health and CMV-seronegative. The J gene is TRBJ2-5, the V gene TRBV6-5, with TRBD2 as a possible D gene (6 bases). Here the CDR3 reads CASRRDSTQETQYF. Here the CDR3 DNA reads TGTGCCAGCAGACGGGACTCAACCCAAGAGACCCAGTACTTC.